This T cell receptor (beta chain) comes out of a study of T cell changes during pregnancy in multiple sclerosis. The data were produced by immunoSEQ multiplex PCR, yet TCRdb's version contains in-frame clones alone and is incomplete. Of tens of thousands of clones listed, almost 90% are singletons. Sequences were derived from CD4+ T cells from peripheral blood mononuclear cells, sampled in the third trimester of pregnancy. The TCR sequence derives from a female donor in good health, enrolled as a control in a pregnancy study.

CDR3 nucleotides: TGCGCCAGCAGCTTGCCCCGGGGAGGGAATGAGGATGGCTACACCTTC. This gives the protein CASSLPRGGNEDGYTF. The V gene is TRBV5-1, the J gene TRBJ1-2; D call uncertain. Germline V gene data show CDR1 as SGHRS and CDR2 as YFSETQ. V was cut by 1 base and J by 6 bases, with 19 bases left in between. This CDR3 has 16 residues.